One sample yielded the 23 T cell receptor beta chains listed below, sequenced in a study of blood T cell repertoires in COVID-19 (dated by TCRdb to the early 2020s). The library was produced with the immunoSEQ multiplex PCR assay. As stored in TCRdb, this immuneACCESS dataset retains in-frame rearrangements with V and J assigned. A fraction of the clones does not appear; measured against another copy, unresolved V genes explain less than half of the discrepancy, and the remainder lacks a known reason. The sample contains 94,000 or so clones, around 80% of them found a single time. The ten largest clones take up around a quarter of the sample. Sequenced sample: peripheral blood. The receptors stem from a man aged 55-75 years with acute or convalescent COVID-19.

V and J are TRBV3-1 (or the pseudogene TRBV3-2) and TRBJ2-2; 10 bases are a match to TRBD1. The CDR3 has 15 residues. The germline CDR1 and CDR2 sequences are LGHDT and YNNKEL (reference sequence). The V gene end was trimmed by 3 bases and the J gene end by 5 bases; junction bases not matched to a gene: 3. Here the CDR3 reads CASSHWTGGTGELFF. CDR3 in DNA: TGTGCCAGCAGCCATTGGACAGGGGGGACCGGGGAGCTGTTTTTT.

CDR3 bases: TGCGCCAGCAGCTCTGTGCTGAGCGGGATGGCCGGGGAGCTGTTTTTT. Encoded protein: CASSSVLSGMAGELFF. The chain recombines TRBV5-1 with TRBJ2-2; 7 bases agree with TRBD2. This CDR3 spans 16 amino acids. V gave up 3 bases and J gave up 6 bases; unmatched junction bases: 11. CDR1 SGHRS and CDR2 YFSETQ come from the germline V gene.

The genes are TRBV19 and TRBJ1-1; D remains unclear. In germline, CDR1 is LNHDA, CDR2 SQIVND (reference sequence). The CDR3 length is 13 residues. V was pared by 0 bases and J by 1 base, with 3 bases between. CDR3 region: CASSIEQNTEAFF. CDR3 sequence (DNA): TGTGCCAGTAGTATAGAACAGAACACTGAAGCTTTCTTT.

The CDR3 DNA reads as TGTGCCAGCAGCTCAGACCGGGACAGGGTGAGGTATGGCTACACCTTC. This codes for CASSSDRDRVRYGYTF. The gene calls are TRBV7-9 and TRBJ1-2; 9 positions match TRBD1. V was clipped by 4 bases and J by 5 bases; unmatched bases: 11. Germline lookup yields CDR1 SEHNR and CDR2 FQNEAQ (reference sequence). This CDR3 spans 16 amino acids.

The chain links TRBV27 to TRBJ1-5; 8 bases are a match to TRBD1. Germline V gives CDR1 MNHEY, CDR2 SMNVEV (reference sequence). The CDR3 is 13 amino acids. The trim removed 3 bases at V and 6 bases at J, leaving 1 base unmatched. CDR3 amino acids: CASSFDRGQPQHF. As DNA, the CDR3 is TGTGCCAGCAGTTTCGACAGGGGTCAGCCCCAGCATTTT.

The chain carries TRBV15 and TRBJ1-2, with 7 positions matching TRBD1. The CDR3 consists of 14 residues. Germline assignment: CDR1 LNHNV and CDR2 YYDKDF (reference sequence). Trimming cost V 2 bases and J 3 bases; bases outside gene matches: 3. The CDR3 here is CATSRPGQDYGYTF. Written as DNA, the CDR3 is TGTGCCACCAGCAGACCCGGACAGGACTATGGCTACACCTTC.

This chain links TRBV11-2 with TRBJ2-7, with a possible D match to TRBD1 (6 bases). This CDR3 has 15 amino acids. With 0 bases removed from V and 1 base from J, the gap between germline ends came to 10 bases. Germline loops: CDR1 SGHAT, CDR2 FQNNGV. The CDR3 spells CASSLDRQVSYEQYV. The CDR3 nucleotides read TGTGCCAGCAGCTTAGACCGACAGGTTTCCTACGAGCAGTACGTC.

This clone was recorded a few times. V gene TRBV13 combines with J gene TRBJ1-4, with 8 bases identical to TRBD1. CDR3 length: 16 residues. V lost 0 bases, J lost 3 bases, and 3 bases stayed unmatched. Germline V CDR1 and CDR2: PRHDT, FYEKMQ (reference sequence). The CDR3 DNA is TGTGCCAGCAGCTTAGGGGACAGGGCGGCTAATGAAAAACTGTTTTTT. The encoded protein is CASSLGDRAANEKLFF.

This clone occurred once. The chain links TRBV6-5 to TRBJ2-7; the D gene is possibly TRBD1 (5 bases). CDR1 is MNHEY, CDR2 SVGAGI, per germline. The CDR3 has 15 residues. V was cut by 0 bases and J by 4 bases, with 13 bases left in between. The CDR3 protein is CASSYSSRAEYEQYF. CDR3 DNA sequence: TGTGCCAGCAGTTACTCTTCCAGGGCAGAGTACGAGCAGTACTTC.

The chain recombines TRBV13 with TRBJ2-5, with TRBD2 matching 8 bases. The CDR3 spans 16 residues. With 5 bases clipped from V and 3 bases from J, the junction kept 11 bases outside the gene matches. Germline values: CDR1 PRHDT, CDR2 FYEKMQ (reference sequence). The CDR3 region is CASSLTPAGGKETQYF. CDR3 coding DNA: TGTGCCAGCAGCCTTACACCCGCGGGGGGAAAAGAGACCCAGTACTTC.

The chain employs TRBV6-8 and TRBJ2-6; 8 bases align to TRBD2. V trimming: 8 bases; J trimming: 1 base; junction bases outside the gene matches: 7. The CDR3 contains 16 residues. CDR1 and CDR2 from the germline V gene are MNHGY and SAAAGT. In DNA, the CDR3 is TGTGCCAGCGTTACGCGGGGGGTTTCTGGGGCCAACGTCCTGACTTTC. Protein product: CASVTRGVSGANVLTF.

This clone was picked up a small number of times. V gene TRBV11-1 combines with J gene TRBJ1-2, with TRBD1 matching 10 bases. The trim removed 2 bases at V and 7 bases at J, leaving 7 bases unmatched. Germline CDR1 reads SGHAT; CDR2 reads FQDESV (reference sequence). The CDR3 length is 15 residues. The CDR3 spells CASSLMSGTGVGYTF. The DNA of the CDR3 is TGTGCCAGCAGCTTAATGTCTGGGACAGGGGTTGGCTACACCTTC.

The chain joins TRBV5-1 to TRBJ1-6, with D hard to call. Trimming pared 0 bases from V and 9 bases from J, leaving 19 bases between. The CDR3 covers 17 residues. Germline assignment: CDR1 SGHRS and CDR2 YFSETQ. CDR3 sequence: CASSLGSGEPSTSPLHF. DNA for the CDR3: TGCGCCAGCAGCTTGGGCAGCGGGGAGCCCTCTACTTCACCCCTCCACTTT.

The chain carries TRBV11-2 and TRBJ2-5; 7 bases map to TRBD1. The CDR3 length is 17 residues. Unmatched junction bases numbered 13, after V lost 1 base and J lost 5 bases. CDR1 and CDR2 (germline): SGHAT, FQNNGV. The DNA for the CDR3 is TGTGCCAGCAGCTTAGCTGGGACAGCTCGCCAATCTGAGACCCAGTACTTC. It encodes CASSLAGTARQSETQYF.

V gene TRBV7-2 combines with J gene TRBJ2-5, with D possibly being TRBD2 (5 bases). CDR3 length equals 13 residues. In germline, CDR1 is SGHTA, CDR2 FQGNSA. The V and J ends lost 3 bases and 2 bases respectively, with 7 bases between them. CDR3 sequence (DNA): TGTGCCAGCAGCTTTACTAGACAAGAGACCCAGTACTTC. This codes for CASSFTRQETQYF.

This chain connects TRBV11-2 to TRBJ2-5; 12 positions agree with TRBD2. The CDR3 consists of 17 residues. Per germline, CDR1 SGHAT and CDR2 FQNNGV. V gave up 7 bases and J gave up 4 bases; unmatched junction bases: 13. The DNA for the CDR3 is TGTGCCAGCACCGCCTTGGCTAGCGGGGGGGCCGGAGAGACCCAGTACTTC. It specifies CASTALASGGAGETQYF.

Only one count was recorded for this clone. The chain couples TRBV2 to TRBJ1-2; D unresolved. CDR1 SNHLY and CDR2 FYNNEI come from the germline V gene. This CDR3 is built from 12 residues. V was clipped by 8 bases and J by 0 bases, with 7 bases between them. CDR3 DNA sequence: TGTGCCAGCCCCCCCTCTAACTATGGCTACACCTTC. Protein: CASPPSNYGYTF.

The chain couples TRBV5-4 to TRBJ2-3, with D unresolved. From germline, CDR1 is SGHNT and CDR2 YYREEE (reference sequence). This CDR3 has 15 amino acids. V lost 0 bases and J 3 bases, leaving 11 bases between the germline ends. The CDR3: CASSLDFTPTDTQYF. The CDR3 DNA sequence: TGTGCCAGCAGCTTGGATTTCACTCCGACAGATACGCAGTATTTT.

This sequence joins TRBV28 and TRBJ1-1; 8 positions match TRBD1. CDR3 length: 15 residues. V was clipped by 6 bases and J by 0 bases; unmatched bases: 6. CDR1 is MDHEN, CDR2 SYDVKM, per germline. The CDR3 DNA reads as TGTGCCAGCAGGCGGGCGGGACAGGTGAACACTGAAGCTTTCTTT. Its protein product is CASRRAGQVNTEAFF.

The chain employs TRBV5-1 and TRBJ2-3; 11 bases align to TRBD1. The CDR3 has 16 residues. Losses at the gene ends were 3 bases for V and 5 bases for J; bases not matched to a gene: 8. Germline lookup yields CDR1 SGHRS and CDR2 YFSETQ. CDR3 nucleotides: TGCGCCAGCAGCTACGCCGGGACAGGGGGAAGAGATACGCAGTATTTT. Protein product: CASSYAGTGGRDTQYF.

The J gene is TRBJ2-5, the V gene TRBV7-2, with D uncertain. The V end was cut by 2 bases, the J end by 0 bases, with 4 bases between. Germline V gene sequence: CDR1 SGHTA, CDR2 FQGNSA. The CDR3 totals 13 residues. CDR3 loop: CASSLFYQETQYF. DNA of the CDR3: TGTGCCAGCAGCTTATTCTACCAAGAGACCCAGTACTTC.

The V gene is TRBV7-9, the J gene TRBJ1-1, with no clear D. V lost 1 base and J lost 0, with 18 bases in between. This CDR3 has 18 residues. The V gene's germline CDR1 is SEHNR and CDR2 FQNEAQ (reference sequence). Here the CDR3 reads CASSLGLIGRSLNTEAFF. Here the CDR3 DNA reads TGTGCCAGCAGCTTAGGACTCATTGGTAGGTCTCTGAACACTGAAGCTTTCTTT.

The chain couples TRBV2 to TRBJ2-2; TRBD1 matches 7 bases. Germline V lookup: CDR1 SNHLY, CDR2 FYNNEI. The CDR3 runs to 15 residues. The trim removed 4 bases at V and 1 base at J, leaving 3 bases unmatched. The CDR3 reads CASSVRDRNTGELFF. CDR3 nucleotides: TGTGCCAGCAGTGTCCGGGACAGGAACACCGGGGAGCTGTTTTTT.